The 15 T cell receptor beta chains reported below all come from one sample, sequenced in a study of blood T cell repertoires in COVID-19. Only in-frame clones appear in the TCRdb table, and some are missing; sequencing was by immunoSEQ multiplex PCR. Of 130,000 or so clones in the sample, more than 80% are singletons; the top ten hold 12%. The sequencing sample was made of peripheral blood. The source is a woman aged 60 to 75 with acute or convalescent COVID-19.

V usage is TRBV9 and J usage is TRBJ1-1; tentative D call: TRBD1 (5 bases). The V end was cut by 0 bases, the J end by 6 bases, with 15 bases between. The CDR3 has 15 amino acids. From germline, CDR1 is SGDLS and CDR2 YYNGEE. CDR3 coding DNA: TGTGCCAGCAGCGTAGAGGCAGGGAATTATGCTGAAGCTTTCTTT. Its translation is CASSVEAGNYAEAFF.

There are a few counts of this clone. The rearrangement joins TRBV24-1 to TRBJ1-2; D ambiguous. The CDR3 covers 11 residues. CDR1 KGHDR and CDR2 SFDVKD come from the germline V gene. With 3 bases removed from V and 7 bases from J, the gap between germline ends came to 5 bases. CDR3 sequence: CATSDMAGYTF. In DNA, the CDR3 is TGTGCCACCAGTGATATGGCTGGCTACACCTTC.

The chain has TRBV6-4 and TRBJ1-1; a possible D gene is TRBD1 (5 bases). V was shortened by 5 bases and J by 0 bases, with 10 bases between the two germline ends. The CDR3 is 14 amino acids. Germline values: CDR1 MRHNA, CDR2 SNTAGT. In DNA form, the CDR3 reads TGTGCCAGCAGTCCGGGGGGGGTGAACACTGAAGCTTTCTTT. Protein sequence: CASSPGGVNTEAFF.

This clone was observed a handful of times. This sequence joins TRBV6-5 and TRBJ1-1; D is unclear. The V gene's germline CDR1 is MNHEY and CDR2 SVGAGI. CDR3 length: 14 amino acids. V was trimmed by 2 bases and J by 1 base, leaving 8 bases between them. The CDR3 DNA reads as TGTGCCAGCAGTTACGCCAACAGGAACACTGAAGCTTTCTTT. It is translated as CASSYANRNTEAFF.

The chain combines TRBV2 with TRBJ2-7; possibly TRBD2 for D (5 bases). Trimming cost V 5 bases and J 6 bases, with 20 bases left between them. Looked up from germline, CDR1 is SNHLY and CDR2 is FYNNEI. The CDR3 contains 15 residues. This CDR3 reads CASSKEERGNIEQYF. For the CDR3, the DNA is TGTGCCAGCAGTAAGGAAGAGAGAGGGAACATCGAGCAGTACTTC.

The gene calls are TRBV19 and TRBJ2-7, with D possibly being TRBD2 (6 bases). The V end was cut by 7 bases, the J end by 6 bases, with 22 bases between. CDR3 length equals 15 residues. CDR1 and CDR2 (germline): LNHDA, SQIVND (reference sequence). The CDR3 sequence is CASKGLGEVRSEQYF. For the CDR3, the DNA is TGTGCCAGTAAGGGTCTCGGGGAGGTCCGTAGCGAGCAGTACTTC.

This clone was found a few times. The CDR3 protein is CASSIPPTSGWSDTQYF. The DNA of the CDR3 is TGTGCCAGTAGTATCCCCCCGACTAGTGGTTGGTCAGATACGCAGTATTTT. The genes are TRBV19 and TRBJ2-3, with D possibly being TRBD2 (6 bases). With 3 bases removed from V and 4 bases from J, the gap between germline ends came to 20 bases. The germline CDR1 and CDR2 sequences are LNHDA and SQIVND (reference sequence). There are 17 residues in the CDR3.

The chain links TRBV7-6 to TRBJ1-6; a possible D gene is TRBD1 (5 bases). Germline CDR1 is SGHVS and CDR2 is FNYEAQ. This CDR3 spans 14 amino acids. Deletions cut 1 base from V and 6 bases from J, with 7 bases between. This CDR3 is CASSLGGGNSPLHF. DNA for the CDR3: TGTGCCAGCAGCTTAGGGGGCGGTAATTCACCCCTCCACTTT.

The rearrangement uses TRBV7-2 and TRBJ2-5; possibly TRBD2 for D (6 bases). Germline V gene sequence: CDR1 SGHTA, CDR2 FQGNSA. The CDR3 has 15 amino acids. Trimming cost V 1 base and J 4 bases, with 13 bases left between them. CDR3 in DNA: TGTGCCAGCAGCTTAGGTTTTGGAGGGCCAGAGACCCAGTACTTC. Translating it yields CASSLGFGGPETQYF.

The J gene is TRBJ1-1, the V gene TRBV11-2, with 7 bases matching TRBD1. The CDR3 sequence is 14 residues long. Trimming at V came to 8 bases and at J to 5 bases, leaving 11 bases not matched to a gene. The germline V gene encodes CDR1 SGHAT and CDR2 FQNNGV. The CDR3 spells CASGAGGSVTEAFF. In nucleotides, the CDR3 is TGTGCCAGCGGGGCAGGGGGGAGTGTAACTGAAGCTTTCTTT.

The chain carries TRBV2 and TRBJ1-5; the D gene is possibly TRBD1 (6 bases). The length of the CDR3 is 14 residues. Germline values: CDR1 SNHLY, CDR2 FYNNEI. V shed 4 bases and J shed 9 bases, with 16 bases lying between them. CDR3 region: CASSGGRVGGPQHF. CDR3 DNA: TGTGCCAGCAGTGGGGGGCGAGTCGGCGGGCCCCAGCATTTT.

V gene TRBV2 combines with J gene TRBJ1-5; 12 bases fit TRBD1. The germline CDR1 and CDR2 sequences are SNHLY and FYNNEI. This CDR3 contains 16 residues. Germline trimming cut 8 bases from V and 2 bases from J; bases unmatched to any gene: 7. CDR3 residues: CASRPGTGGRNQPQHF. The CDR3 nucleotides read TGTGCCAGCCGTCCCGGGACAGGGGGCCGCAATCAGCCCCAGCATTTT.

The gene calls are TRBV21-1 and TRBJ2-7; the table's D call of TRBD2 was not tested on the DNA. TRBV21-1 is a listed pseudogene. This CDR3 is 11 amino acids long. In DNA form, the CDR3 reads TGTGCCAGCAGCCCTATGGGAGGCCGTGGGGTC. This translates into CASSPMGGRGV.

This sequence joins TRBV2 and TRBJ1-5, with D possibly matching TRBD1 (5 bases). The CDR3 is 12 amino acids. CDR1 is SNHLY and CDR2 is FYNNEI in the germline V gene. V was clipped by 6 bases and J by 7 bases, with 10 bases between them. The CDR3 protein is CASRGQGQPQHF. In DNA, the CDR3 is TGTGCCAGCAGGGGGCAGGGACAGCCCCAGCATTTT.

This chain's CDR3 is CACARLTNTEAFF. The CDR3 coding sequence is TGTGCCTGCGCACGACTGACGAACACTGAAGCTTTCTTT. The chain has TRBV30 and TRBJ1-1; D not resolved. The CDR3 has 13 amino acids. Germline CDR1 and CDR2: GTSNPN and SVGIG (reference sequence). V lost 6 bases, J lost 1 base, and 12 bases lay in between.